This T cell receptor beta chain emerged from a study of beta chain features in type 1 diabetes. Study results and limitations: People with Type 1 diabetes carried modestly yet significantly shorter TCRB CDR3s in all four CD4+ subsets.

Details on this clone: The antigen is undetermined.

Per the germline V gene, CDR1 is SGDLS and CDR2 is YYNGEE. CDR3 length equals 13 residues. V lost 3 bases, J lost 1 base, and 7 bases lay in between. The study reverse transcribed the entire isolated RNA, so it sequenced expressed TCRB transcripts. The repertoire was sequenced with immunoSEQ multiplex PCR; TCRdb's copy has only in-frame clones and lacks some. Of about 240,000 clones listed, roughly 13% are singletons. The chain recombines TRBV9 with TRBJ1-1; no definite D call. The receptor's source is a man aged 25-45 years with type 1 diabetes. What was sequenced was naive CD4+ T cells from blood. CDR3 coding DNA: TGTGCCAGCAGCGCCGGGTCGAACACTGAAGCTTTCTTT. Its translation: CASSAGSNTEAFF.